Sequencing of this TCR beta chain was carried out in a study of cytomegalovirus exposure and HLA in healthy donors. The CDR3 has 14 amino acids. J was trimmed by 1 base and V by 2 bases; bases with no gene match: 3. CDR1 is SQVTM and CDR2 is ANQGSEA in the germline V gene. This PCR relied on a set of 60 Vbeta primers and 13 Jbeta primers. The protocol was immunoSEQ multiplex PCR, while the TCRdb copy is restricted to in-frame clones and leaves out a portion. The repertoire includes 120,000 to 150,000 clones, over 75% of them detected once, and under 3% sits in the top ten. J is TRBJ1-1 and V is TRBV29-1, with TRBD1 matching 8 bases. The clonotype was recovered from a woman in her twenties or thirties in good health and CMV-seronegative. Material for sequencing was PBMCs. CDR3 sequence: CSVESQGANTEAFF. In DNA, the CDR3 is TGCAGCGTTGAAAGTCAGGGGGCGAACACTGAAGCTTTCTTT.